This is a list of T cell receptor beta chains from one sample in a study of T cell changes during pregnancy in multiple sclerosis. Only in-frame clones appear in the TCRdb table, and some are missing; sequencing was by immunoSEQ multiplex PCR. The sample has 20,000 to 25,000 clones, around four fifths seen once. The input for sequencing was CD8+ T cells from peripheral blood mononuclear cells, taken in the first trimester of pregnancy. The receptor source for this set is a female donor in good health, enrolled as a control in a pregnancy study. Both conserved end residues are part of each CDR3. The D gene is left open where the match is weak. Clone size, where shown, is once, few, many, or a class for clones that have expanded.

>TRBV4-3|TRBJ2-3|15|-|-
TGCGCCAGCAGCCAAGGCTTAGCGCGCACAGATACGCAGTATTTT
CASSQGLARTDTQYF
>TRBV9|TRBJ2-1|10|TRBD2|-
TGTGCCAGCGGGACTAACCCGCAGTTCTTC
CASGTNPQFF
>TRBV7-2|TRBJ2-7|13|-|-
TGTGCCAGCAGCCCCCGGACATCCTACGAGCAGTACTTC
CASSPRTSYEQYF
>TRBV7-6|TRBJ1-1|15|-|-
TGTGCCAGCAGCCCAAACCTTAACATGAACACTGAAGCTTTCTTT
CASSPNLNMNTEAFF
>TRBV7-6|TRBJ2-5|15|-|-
TGTGCCAGCAGCTTGTACTCGGCAGGCAGAGAGACCCAGTACTTC
CASSLYSAGRETQYF
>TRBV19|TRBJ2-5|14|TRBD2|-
TGTGCCAGTAACTCAGAACTAGCGGAAGAGACCCAGTACTTC
CASNSELAEETQYF
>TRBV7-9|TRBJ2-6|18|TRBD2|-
TGTGCCAGCAGCTTAGCCGCGGGGGGAAGTTCTGGGGCCAACGTCCTGACTTTC
CASSLAAGGSSGANVLTF
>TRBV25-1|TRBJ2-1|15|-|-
TGTGCCAGCAGTGAGGTTAGCGGTTCGTACAATGAGCAGTTCTTC
CASSEVSGSYNEQFF
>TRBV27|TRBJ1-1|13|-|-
TGTGCCAGCAGCGAAGGGGGGAACACTGAAGCTTTCTTT
CASSEGGNTEAFF
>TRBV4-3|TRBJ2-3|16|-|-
TGCGCCAGCAGCCACTTCCATCCAGGCCGCACAGATACGCAGTATTTT
CASSHFHPGRTDTQYF
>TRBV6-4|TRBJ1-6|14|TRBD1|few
TGTGCCAGCAGTGACGGGACAGGGGGCTCACCCCTCCACTTT
CASSDGTGGSPLHF
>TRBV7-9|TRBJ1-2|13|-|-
TGTGCCAGCAGCGAGGGCTCTTTCGGGGGCTACACCTTC
CASSEGSFGGYTF
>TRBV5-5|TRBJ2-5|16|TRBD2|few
TGTGCCAGCAGCTCCGGGACTAGCGGATTCCAAGAGACCCAGTACTTC
CASSSGTSGFQETQYF
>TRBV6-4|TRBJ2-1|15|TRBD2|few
TGTGCCAGCAGTGACACTAGCGGGTCCTACAATGAGCAGTTCTTC
CASSDTSGSYNEQFF
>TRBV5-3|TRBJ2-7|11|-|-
TGTGCCAGAAGCCCTCCCTACGAGCAGTACTTC
CARSPPYEQYF
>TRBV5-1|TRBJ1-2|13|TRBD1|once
TGCGCCAGCAGCTTGGACAGGGGGGATGGCTACACCTTC
CASSLDRGDGYTF
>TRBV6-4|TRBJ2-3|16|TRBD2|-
TGTGCCAGCAGTGAGACTAGCGGGAGTGGGACAGATACGCAGTATTTT
CASSETSGSGTDTQYF
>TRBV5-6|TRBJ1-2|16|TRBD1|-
TGTGCCAGCAGCTCCCGGGACAGGGGGTCTCACTATGGCTACACCTTC
CASSSRDRGSHYGYTF
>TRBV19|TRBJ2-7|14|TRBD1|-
TGTGCCAGTAGTATTGGGACAGGGTCCTACGAGCAGTACTTC
CASSIGTGSYEQYF
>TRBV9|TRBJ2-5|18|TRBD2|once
TGTGCCAGCAGCGTAGGGATGGCTAGCGGGGGCTTCCAAGAGACCCAGTACTTC
CASSVGMASGGFQETQYF
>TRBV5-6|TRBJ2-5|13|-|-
TGTGCCAGCAGCGGGAGCGGCGGAGAGACCCAGTACTTC
CASSGSGGETQYF
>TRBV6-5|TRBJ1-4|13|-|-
TGTGCCACGGCCGGGACAACTAATGAAAAACTGTTTTTT
CATAGTTNEKLFF
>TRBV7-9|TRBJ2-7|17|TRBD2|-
TGTGCCAGCAGCCCCGGGGCACTAGCGGGGGGGCCCCACGAGCAGTACTTC
CASSPGALAGGPHEQYF
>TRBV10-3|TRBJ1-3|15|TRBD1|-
TGTGCCATCGGAGATCTGACAGGGACTGGAAACACCATATATTTT
CAIGDLTGTGNTIYF
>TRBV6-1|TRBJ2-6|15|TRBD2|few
TGTGCCAGCACTAGCGGAAGCTCTGGGGCCAACGTCCTGACTTTC
CASTSGSSGANVLTF
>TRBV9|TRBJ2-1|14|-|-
TGTGCCAGCACCCAGGGACTCGGCTACAATGAGCAGTTCTTC
CASTQGLGYNEQFF
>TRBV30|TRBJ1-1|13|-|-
TGTGCCTGGCCGCCGAAAGTCGCGACTGAAGCTTTCTTT
CAWPPKVATEAFF
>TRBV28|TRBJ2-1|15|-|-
TGTGCCAGCAGTTCCGCCAGGGATTCCTACAATGAGCAGTTCTTC
CASSSARDSYNEQFF
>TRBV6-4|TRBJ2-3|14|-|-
TGTGCCAGCAGTGCATCGGGGGACACAGATACGCAGTATTTT
CASSASGDTDTQYF
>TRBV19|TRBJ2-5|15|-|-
TGTGCCAGTAGTCCGTACTTACTAGCTGATGAGACCCAGTACTTC
CASSPYLLADETQYF
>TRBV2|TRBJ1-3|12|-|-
TGTGCCAGCAGTGCTGCAGGGGAAACCATATATTTT
CASSAAGETIYF
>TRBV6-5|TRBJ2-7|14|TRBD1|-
TGTGCCAGCAGTTTCCGGGACAGGACCTACGAGCAGTACTTC
CASSFRDRTYEQYF
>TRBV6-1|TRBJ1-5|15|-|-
TGTGCCAGCAGTGAAGGGGCGGGGGGGTCTCAGCCCCAGCATTTT
CASSEGAGGSQPQHF
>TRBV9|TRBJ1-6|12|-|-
TGTGCCAGCAGCGACCGGGGGTCACCCCTCCACTTT
CASSDRGSPLHF
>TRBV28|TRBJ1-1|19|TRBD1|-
TGTGCCAGCAGTTTACCCGGGACAGGGGGCTCTGGGGGTTGGCGAGAAGCTTTCTTT
CASSLPGTGGSGGWREAFF
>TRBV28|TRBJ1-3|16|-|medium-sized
TGTGCCAGCAGATCTAACCTCGGGAGATCTGGAAACACCATATATTTT
CASRSNLGRSGNTIYF
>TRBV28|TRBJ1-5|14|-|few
TGTGCCAGCAGCTGGGACACGATCAATCAGCCCCAGCATTTT
CASSWDTINQPQHF
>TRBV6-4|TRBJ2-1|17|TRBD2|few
TGTGCCAGCAGTGACTCAGAGACTAGCGGGGGGGCAAATGAGCAGTTCTTC
CASSDSETSGGANEQFF
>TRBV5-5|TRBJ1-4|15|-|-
TGTGCCAGCAGCTTGGTTGGGACAAGTAATGAAAAACTGTTTTTT
CASSLVGTSNEKLFF
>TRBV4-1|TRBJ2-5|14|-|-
TGCGCCAGCAGCCAAGTCTCGGGGTTAGAGACCCAGTACTTC
CASSQVSGLETQYF
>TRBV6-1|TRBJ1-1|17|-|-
TGTGCCAGCAGTGACAGTCCAAGACACTTTGTCGACACTGAAGCTTTCTTT
CASSDSPRHFVDTEAFF
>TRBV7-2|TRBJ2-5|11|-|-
TGTGCCAGCAGTGCGAAAGAGACCCAGTACTTC
CASSAKETQYF
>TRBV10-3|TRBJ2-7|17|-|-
TGTGCCATCAGCGTTTGGCGGGACTCCCCCGGAAGGTACGAGCAGTACTTC
CAISVWRDSPGRYEQYF
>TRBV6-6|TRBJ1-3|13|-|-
TGTGCCAGCGCCAGGGGTCCTGGAAACACCATATATTTT
CASARGPGNTIYF
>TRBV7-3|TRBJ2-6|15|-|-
TGTGCCAGCAGCTTACAGGGGGGAGGGGCCAACGTCCTGACTTTC
CASSLQGGGANVLTF
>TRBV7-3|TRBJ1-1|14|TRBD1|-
TGTGCCAGCAGCCCCCGGACAGGGGGCACTGAAGCTTTCTTT
CASSPRTGGTEAFF
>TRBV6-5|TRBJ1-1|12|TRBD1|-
TGTGCCAGCAGCCTACAGGGGTCTGAAGCTTTCTTT
CASSLQGSEAFF
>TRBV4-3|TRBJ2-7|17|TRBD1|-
TGCGCCAGCAGCCAAGATCTGGGAGGAGACAGGGGGTATGAGCAGTACTTC
CASSQDLGGDRGYEQYF
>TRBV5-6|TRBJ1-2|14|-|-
TGTGCCAGCAGCTTAAGGACTCTCGACTATGGCTACACCTTC
CASSLRTLDYGYTF
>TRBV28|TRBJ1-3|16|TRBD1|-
TGTGCCAGCAGACCCGGACAGGCGTACTCTGGAAACACCATATATTTT
CASRPGQAYSGNTIYF
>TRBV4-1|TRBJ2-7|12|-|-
TGCGCCAGCAGCCAACCTAGCTACGAGCAGTACTTC
CASSQPSYEQYF
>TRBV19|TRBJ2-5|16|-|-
TGTGCCAGTAGTGCCAACAGGGAGAGTCGGCAAGAGACCCAGTACTTC
CASSANRESRQETQYF
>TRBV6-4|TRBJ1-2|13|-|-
TGTGCCAGCAGTGACCACGAGGACAGTGGCTACACCTTC
CASSDHEDSGYTF
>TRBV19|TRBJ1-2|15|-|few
TGTGCCAGTACCACGTCCCTGGGGAGCTTCTATGGCTACACCTTC
CASTTSLGSFYGYTF